The source of this T cell receptor beta chain is a study of T-cell memory formation after mild COVID-19 (dated by TCRdb to the early 2020s). General notes on the study: Most TCR sequence clusters were specific to one of the two donors. Longitudinal TCRalpha and TCRbeta repertoire sequencing tracked T-cell clones expanding and contracting after mild COVID-19 in two donors. The cohort comprised two young, previously healthy adult volunteers, one female and one male. The study at large found these results: The study covered only a couple of mild cases, and larger cohorts including severe cases with pre-infection samples were considered necessary. Clones contracting from day 15 to 85 had balanced CD4/CD8 phenotypes, while a second wave expanding from day 15 to 37 was biased towards CD4+. Some responding clones were detected in pre-infection memory, which suggested that pre-existing cross-reactive memory T cells had joined the SARS-CoV-2 response. Contracting CD4+ clones were located mainly in the CM and EM memory subsets, whereas CD8+ clones were found to be enriched in EMRA. SARS-CoV-2 specificity of the second-wave clones peaking on day 37 was not confirmed.

This clonotype turned up a few times. Its cognate antigen has yet to be identified. Within one base of it there is no much larger clone, and no base qualities were kept. This sample was sequenced with an Illumina NovaSeq 6000. Using 5'RACE with constant-segment primers, TCRalpha and TCRbeta cDNA libraries were constructed, with sample barcodes and unique molecular identifiers added in the process. RNA was extracted from every sample with Trizol reagent. Amplification of the libraries took two PCR steps, and the second step added a second sample barcode plus Illumina TruSeq adapters. Libraries were sequenced on an Illumina NovaSeq with 2 x 150 bp paired-end reads. Turning to the authors' computational methods: With migec v1.2.7, reads were demultiplexed and then collapsed into UMI-guided consensus sequences. Using mixcr v2.1.11, UMI consensuses were aligned to TRA and TRB V and J templates and then assembled into clonotypes. A clonotype was counted as expanded or contracted only when both edgeR and NoisET called the clonotype significant, with the noise models trained on biological replicates. For edgeR calls, a false discovery rate-adjusted p below 0.01 and a log2 fold-change threshold of 1 were applied. As an exploratory analysis of dynamics, max-normalized trajectories of the 1000 most abundant clonotypes were examined by PCA with hierarchical clustering. Separately sequenced CD4+ and CD8+ repertoires were used to assign the CD4 or CD8 phenotype of responding clones. TCRdb reworked the public reads: Q25 trimming with fastp, MiXCR clone assembly, productive beta chains retained. Each entry merges the rows of one CDR3 protein and shows their most common DNA and genes. TCRdb's processing, not the authors' own work, is the source of the V and J calls. For this sample there are a few hundred thousand distinct CDR3 sequences; around 15% appear just once. More than 20% of the sample belongs to the ten largest clones.

The CDR3 covers 16 residues, taking in both the cysteine and the phenylalanine. Only the CDR3 region is kept as DNA, spanning 48 bases read in frame from base 1. The germline V gene encodes CDR1 DFQATT and CDR2 SNEGSKA (reference sequence). Cut back by 0 bases and 3 bases, the V and J ends lie 17 bases apart. Ficoll-Paque density gradient centrifugation was the method used to isolate PBMCs. The material sequenced was PBMCs or a T cell subset sorted from them (not recorded which). The V and J genes are TRBV20-1 and TRBJ1-1; the D gene assignment is ambiguous. This TCR was recovered from a man aged 18-30 years who had mild COVID-19 (a few samples of this study predate the infection). The sample titles of this study are shuffled in the database, so cell type and time point are left out; the donor was told from shared clones. The CDR3 reads as follows: CSARDFGKRLYTEAFF. The nucleotide sequence is TGCAGTGCTAGAGATTTTGGTAAAAGGTTGTACACTGAAGCTTTCTTT.